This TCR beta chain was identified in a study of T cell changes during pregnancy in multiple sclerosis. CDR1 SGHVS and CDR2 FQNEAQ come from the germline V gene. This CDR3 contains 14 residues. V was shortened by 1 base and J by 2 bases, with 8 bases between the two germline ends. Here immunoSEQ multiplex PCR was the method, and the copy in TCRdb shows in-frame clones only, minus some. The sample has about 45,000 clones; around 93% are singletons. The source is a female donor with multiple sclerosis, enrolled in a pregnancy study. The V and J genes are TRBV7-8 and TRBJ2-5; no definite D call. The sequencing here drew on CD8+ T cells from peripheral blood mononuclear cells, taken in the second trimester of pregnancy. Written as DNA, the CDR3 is TGTGCCAGCAGCTTAGGCGGTATTCAAGAGACCCAGTACTTC. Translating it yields CASSLGGIQETQYF.